Presented here are 25 T cell receptor beta chains from one specimen sequenced in a study of cytomegalovirus exposure and HLA in healthy donors. The PCR was carried out with 60 Vbeta primers and 13 Jbeta primers. Some clones are missing from TCRdb's copy, which holds only in-frame ones; the method was immunoSEQ multiplex PCR. Seen here are about 150,000 clones, about three fifths observed once, and the top ten hold under 3%. The sequenced sample consisted of PBMCs. Receptors were obtained from a woman aged 25 to 39 in good health and CMV-seropositive.

The chain uses TRBV25-1 and TRBJ1-2, with 11 positions matching TRBD1. This CDR3 contains 14 residues. Germline values: CDR1 MGHDK, CDR2 SYGVNS. V dropped 8 bases and J dropped 5; count of bases not matched to a gene: 7. CDR3 nucleotide sequence: TGTGCCAGCCGAACGGGGACAGGGGGTTATGGCTACACCTTC. This encodes CASRTGTGGYGYTF.

V is TRBV28 and J is TRBJ1-5, with 7 bases fitting TRBD1. The germline gives CDR1 MDHEN, CDR2 SYDVKM. The V and J ends lost 6 bases and 3 bases, in that order; junction bases with no gene match: 8. There are 15 residues in the CDR3. The CDR3 DNA reads TGTGCCAGCAGGACCGCAGGGGGGATCAATCAGCCCCAGCATTTT. Protein sequence: CASRTAGGINQPQHF.

This chain joins TRBV18 and TRBJ2-2; no definite D call. The V end was cut by 6 bases, the J end by 0 bases, with 14 bases between. Germline CDR1 KGHSH, CDR2 LQKENI. This CDR3 has 16 residues. The CDR3 is CASSNNPTTNTGELFF. The DNA of the CDR3 is TGTGCCAGCTCGAATAACCCTACTACGAACACCGGGGAGCTGTTTTTT.

The chain joins TRBV28 to TRBJ1-1, with D possibly matching TRBD1 (6 bases). This CDR3 comprises 15 residues. Germline V lookup: CDR1 MDHEN, CDR2 SYDVKM. V was cut by 4 bases and J by 1 base, with 13 bases left in between. In DNA form, the CDR3 reads TGTGCCAGCAGTTCCACAGGGTTCAAGAACACTGAAGCTTTCTTT. It yields the protein CASSSTGFKNTEAFF.

This clone was observed a single time. The chain uses TRBV27 and TRBJ2-7; 7 bases map to TRBD1. The CDR3 length is 14 residues. From germline, CDR1 is MNHEY and CDR2 SMNVEV (reference sequence). Trimming removed 3 bases from V and 2 bases from J; junction bases left unmatched: 4. Here the CDR3 reads CASSFWDRTYEQYF. The CDR3 DNA is TGTGCCAGCAGTTTCTGGGACAGAACCTACGAGCAGTACTTC.

This clone was observed a handful of times. The V and J genes are TRBV5-6 and TRBJ1-1; D perhaps matches TRBD1 (5 bases). V lost 2 bases, J lost 8 bases, and 10 bases lay in between. There are 12 residues in the CDR3. Germline V CDR1 and CDR2: SGHDT, YYEEEE. Here the CDR3 DNA reads TGTGCCAGCAGCTTCTATAACAGGGAAGCTTTCTTT. Residues: CASSFYNREAFF. Full variable domain (remainder filled in from reference TRBV5-6 and TRBJ1-1): DAGVTQSPTHLIKTRGQQVTLRCSPKSGHDTVSWYQQALGQGPQFIFQYYEEEERQRGNFPDRFSGHQFPNYSSELNVNALLLGDSALYLCASSFYNREAFFGQGTRLTVV.

This chain joins TRBV19 and TRBJ1-2, with D possibly matching TRBD1 (5 bases). The CDR3 has 15 residues. V lost 5 bases to trimming and J lost 4 bases, with 17 bases between them. In germline, CDR1 is LNHDA, CDR2 SQIVND (reference sequence). The CDR3 DNA follows: TGTGCCAGTAGTGGGGGGATGGGCAGGTCCTATGGCTACACCTTC. This sequence encodes CASSGGMGRSYGYTF. The full variable domain, with the rest looked up from reference TRBV19 and TRBJ1-2, is DGGITQSPKYLFRKEGQNVTLSCEQNLNHDAMYWYRQDPGQGLRLIYYSQIVNDFQKGDIAEGYSVSREKKESFPLTVTSAQKNPTAFYLCASSGGMGRSYGYTFGSGTRLTVV.

This rearrangement joins TRBV30 to TRBJ2-7; 9 bases fit TRBD1. Germline V CDR1 and CDR2: GTSNPN, SVGIG (reference sequence). Losses at the gene ends were 2 bases for V and 6 bases for J; bases not matched to a gene: 8. The CDR3 is 14 residues long. Here the CDR3 reads CAWSYGQGWAEQYF. CDR3 nucleotide sequence: TGTGCCTGGAGTTACGGACAGGGGTGGGCCGAGCAGTACTTC.

The chain has TRBV6-4 and TRBJ2-1, with TRBD2 matching over 14 bases. The CDR3 spans 18 residues. After removal of 7 bases from V and 0 bases from J, the junction contained 8 bases not matched to a gene. Germline-derived CDR1 and CDR2 are MRHNA and SNTAGT. CDR3 sequence (DNA): TGTGCCAGCATTCTCGGGACTAGCGGGAGAGTCTCCTACAATGAGCAGTTCTTC. Encoded protein: CASILGTSGRVSYNEQFF.

This clone was seen a few times. This sample also contains other DNA sequences that code for the same CDR3. V gene TRBV11-2 combines with J gene TRBJ1-1; no clear D. The germline V and J ends were trimmed by 3 bases and 4 bases, with 9 bases remaining between them. The length of the CDR3 is 13 residues. CDR1 is SGHAT, CDR2 FQNNGV, per germline. Here the CDR3 reads CASSLRGGTEAFF. The CDR3, as DNA: TGTGCCAGCAGCTTGAGAGGCGGCACTGAAGCTTTCTTT.

The V gene is TRBV5-1, the J gene TRBJ1-2; 7 bases line up with TRBD1. This CDR3 has 13 amino acids. Germline V lookup: CDR1 SGHRS, CDR2 YFSETQ. V was clipped by 5 bases and J by 8 bases; unmatched bases: 9. The CDR3 bases are TGCGCCAGCAGTGAGGGGGCAATTCAAGGCTACACCTTC. This encodes CASSEGAIQGYTF.

The sample holds a few counts of this clone. The V gene is TRBV2, the J gene TRBJ1-2; 7 bases are shared with TRBD1. The CDR3 totals 14 residues. J gave up 4 bases and V 5 bases, and 7 bases lay outside the gene matches. From germline, CDR1 is SNHLY and CDR2 FYNNEI. CDR3 amino acids: CASSRLQGPYGYTF. The CDR3 DNA reads TGTGCCAGCAGTCGATTACAGGGGCCCTATGGCTACACCTTC. The full variable domain, completed using reference TRBV2 and TRBJ1-2, is EPEVTQTPSHQVTQMGQEVILRCVPISNHLYFYWYRQILGQKVEFLVSFYNNEISEKSEIFDDQFSVERPDGSNFTLKIRSTKLEDSAMYFCASSRLQGPYGYTFGSGTRLTVV.

This chain joins TRBV9 and TRBJ2-1; 7 bases agree with TRBD2. Unmatched junction bases numbered 14, after V lost 4 bases and J lost 4 bases. From germline, CDR1 is SGDLS and CDR2 YYNGEE. CDR3 length equals 17 residues. The CDR3 loop is CASSPHDWGGRYNEQFF. The CDR3, as DNA: TGTGCCAGCAGCCCCCACGATTGGGGGGGGAGATACAATGAGCAGTTCTTC.

This clone has just a few counts. For the CDR3, the DNA is TGTGCCACCAGCGGCGGACGGGGGAGCCAAGAGACCCAGTACTTC. This codes for CATSGGRGSQETQYF. The chain uses TRBV15 and TRBJ2-5; a possible D gene is TRBD2 (6 bases). The ends were cut back, 5 bases at V and 1 base at J, with 14 bases in the middle. CDR3 length: 15 residues. Germline lookup yields CDR1 LNHNV and CDR2 YYDKDF (reference sequence).

This clone was seen a handful of times. The chain is built from TRBV11-2 and TRBJ1-6, with 7 bases aligning to TRBD1. CDR1 SGHAT and CDR2 FQNNGV come from the germline V gene. This CDR3 is built from 14 residues. J lost 9 bases, V lost 5 bases, and 7 bases had no gene match. The DNA for the CDR3 is TGTGCCAGCAGCCCAAACAGGGGCACTTCACCCCTCCACTTT. Translated, it gives CASSPNRGTSPLHF.

The rearrangement uses TRBV15 and TRBJ1-5, with 9 bases lining up with TRBD1. CDR1 and CDR2 (germline): LNHNV, YYDKDF (reference sequence). This CDR3 comprises 16 residues. Trimming cost V 3 bases and J 7 bases; bases outside gene matches: 10. The CDR3 DNA follows: TGTGCCACCAGCAGGGTTCTCAGACAGGGGGACCAGCCCCAGCATTTT. It encodes CATSRVLRQGDQPQHF.

CDR3 sequence: CATRPRLDRQLGDTEAFF. The CDR3 DNA reads TGTGCCACCAGGCCCCGTCTCGACAGGCAACTCGGCGACACTGAAGCTTTCTTT. V and J are TRBV6-4 and TRBJ1-1, with D perhaps matching TRBD1 (6 bases). CDR1 is MRHNA and CDR2 is SNTAGT in the germline V gene. V lost 10 bases, J lost 3 bases, and 30 bases lay in between. This CDR3 has 18 amino acids.

The rearrangement links TRBV7-9 to TRBJ1-4, with D perhaps TRBD1 (5 bases). Trimming took off 0 bases at V and 7 bases at J, with 9 bases between the two ends. The CDR3 has 14 amino acids. Germline CDR1 and CDR2: SEHNR and FQNEAQ (reference sequence). CDR3 DNA sequence: TGTGCCAGCAGCTTAGCAGGGGATGGTGAAAAACTGTTTTTT. This encodes CASSLAGDGEKLFF.

This chain joins TRBV28 and TRBJ1-1; 8 bases fit TRBD1. J was trimmed by 1 base and V by 9 bases; bases with no gene match: 13. Germline assignment: CDR1 MDHEN and CDR2 SYDVKM. The CDR3 runs to 16 residues. DNA of the CDR3: TGTGCCAGTAATACCTTGCAGGGGGCACAGAACACTGAAGCTTTCTTT. Protein: CASNTLQGAQNTEAFF.

The sample holds a few counts of this clone. The rearrangement uses TRBV11-3 and TRBJ2-3, with D tentatively TRBD1 (6 bases). V was clipped by 10 bases and J by 0 bases, with 17 bases between them. This CDR3 region has 15 residues. The V gene's germline CDR1 is SGHNT and CDR2 YENEEA. The CDR3 loop is CATTKTGPSTDTQYF. In DNA, the CDR3 is TGTGCCACCACTAAGACAGGCCCTAGCACAGATACGCAGTATTTT.

In this sample, this clone turned up a few times. The V gene is TRBV4-1, the J gene TRBJ1-4; TRBD1 matches at 7 bases. The length of the CDR3 is 16 residues. V lost 3 bases to trimming and J lost 4 bases; unmatched junction nucleotides: 8. Germline loops: CDR1 MGHRA, CDR2 YSYEKL. The CDR3 sequence is CASSHPKGQLNEKLFF. Here the CDR3 DNA reads TGCGCCAGCAGCCACCCCAAGGGACAGCTTAATGAAAAACTGTTTTTT.

The V and J genes are TRBV5-1 and TRBJ2-2, with TRBD2 as a possible D gene (5 bases). In germline, CDR1 is SGHRS, CDR2 YFSETQ. The ends were cut back, 4 bases at V and 4 bases at J, with 17 bases in the middle. The length of the CDR3 is 16 residues. The DNA for the CDR3 is TGCGCCAGCAGCCGATCCTCTAGCAAGATCACCGGGGAGCTGTTTTTT. Residues: CASSRSSSKITGELFF.

The gene calls are TRBV30 and TRBJ2-1; no clear D. CDR1 is GTSNPN and CDR2 is SVGIG in the germline V gene (reference sequence). The CDR3 is 12 residues long. The V gene lost 0 bases and the J gene lost 5 bases, with 5 bases spanning the gap. CDR3 sequence (DNA): TGTGCCTGGAGTGTACAAGACAATGAGCAGTTCTTC. Translation: CAWSVQDNEQFF.

This rearrangement joins TRBV2 to TRBJ1-3; weak D call: TRBD1 (5 bases). Germline CDR1 SNHLY, CDR2 FYNNEI. V shed 6 bases and J shed 0 bases, with 12 bases lying between them. This CDR3 has 15 residues. In DNA form, the CDR3 reads TGTGCCAGCAGGGGGGGACTGATCTCTGGAAACACCATATATTTT. Translation gives CASRGGLISGNTIYF.

This rearrangement joins TRBV6-5 to TRBJ1-1; 11 nucleotides agree with TRBD1. The CDR3 contains 16 residues. V dropped 2 bases and J dropped 5; count of bases not matched to a gene: 7. The germline V gene has CDR1 MNHEY and CDR2 SVGAGI. The DNA of the CDR3 is TGTGCCAGCAGTTACCCTGGGACAGGGGGGGTGACTGAAGCTTTCTTT. Its translation: CASSYPGTGGVTEAFF.